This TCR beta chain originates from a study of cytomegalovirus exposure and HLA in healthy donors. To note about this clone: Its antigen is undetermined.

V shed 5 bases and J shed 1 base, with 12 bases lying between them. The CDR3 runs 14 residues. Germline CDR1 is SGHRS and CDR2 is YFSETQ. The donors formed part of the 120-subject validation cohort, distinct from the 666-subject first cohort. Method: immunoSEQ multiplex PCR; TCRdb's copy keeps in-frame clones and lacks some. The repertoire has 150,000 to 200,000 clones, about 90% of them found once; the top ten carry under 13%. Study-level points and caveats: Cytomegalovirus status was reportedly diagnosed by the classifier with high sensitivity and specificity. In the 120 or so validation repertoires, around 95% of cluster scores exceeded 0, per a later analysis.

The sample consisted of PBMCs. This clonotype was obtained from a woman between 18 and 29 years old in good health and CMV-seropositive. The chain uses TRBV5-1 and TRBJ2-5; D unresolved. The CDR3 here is CASRRNALQETQYF. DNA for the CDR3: TGCGCCAGCAGGCGGAATGCCCTCCAAGAGACCCAGTACTTC. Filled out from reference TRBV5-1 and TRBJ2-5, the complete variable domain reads KAGVTQTPRYLIKTRGQQVTLSCSPISGHRSVSWYQQTPGQGLQFLFEYFSETQRNKGNFPGRFSGRQFSNSRSEMNVSTLELGDSALYLCASRRNALQETQYFGPGTRLLVL.